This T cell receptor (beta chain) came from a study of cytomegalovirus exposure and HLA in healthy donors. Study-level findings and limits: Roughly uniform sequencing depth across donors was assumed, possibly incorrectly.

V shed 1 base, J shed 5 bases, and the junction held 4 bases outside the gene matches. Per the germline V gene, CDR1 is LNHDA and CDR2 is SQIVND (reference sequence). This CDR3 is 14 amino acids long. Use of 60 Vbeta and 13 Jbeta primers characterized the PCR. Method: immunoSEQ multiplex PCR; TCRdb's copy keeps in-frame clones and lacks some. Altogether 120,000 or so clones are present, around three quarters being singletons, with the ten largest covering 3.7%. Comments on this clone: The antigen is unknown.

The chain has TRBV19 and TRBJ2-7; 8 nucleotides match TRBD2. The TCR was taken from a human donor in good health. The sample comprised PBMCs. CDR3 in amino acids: CASSIGLALDEQYF. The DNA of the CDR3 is TGTGCCAGTAGTATAGGACTAGCGCTTGACGAGCAGTACTTC. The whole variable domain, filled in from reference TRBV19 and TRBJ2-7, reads DGGITQSPKYLFRKEGQNVTLSCEQNLNHDAMYWYRQDPGQGLRLIYYSQIVNDFQKGDIAEGYSVSREKKESFPLTVTSAQKNPTAFYLCASSIGLALDEQYFGPGTRLTVT.